The source of this T cell receptor (beta chain) is a study of blood T cell repertoires in COVID-19. Overall study context: Nucleic acid was either cDNA or gDNA, and it came from T cells, B-cell-depleted T cells, or PBMCs.

Trimming pared 7 bases from V and 8 bases from J, leaving 17 bases between. The CDR3 is made up of 13 amino acids. The germline CDR1 and CDR2 sequences are SEHNR and FQNEAQ (reference sequence). Original analysis: Reference gene primers were amplified, and this amplification served to estimate nucleated cell counts. Repertoires were generated with immunoSEQ multiplex PCR, while TCRdb's copy carries only in-frame clones and drops some. D and trimming come from the DNA, and the V and J calls and clone size come from that table. Of about 270,000 clones in the sample, about 89% were seen once. The material sequenced was peripheral blood. The TCR was taken from a woman aged 55-75 years who had recovered from COVID-19. The gene calls are TRBV7-9 and TRBJ1-2; maybe TRBD1 (5 bases). This CDR3 is CASTMRDEDGYTF. Written as DNA, the CDR3 is TGTGCCAGCACTATGCGGGACGAAGACGGCTACACCTTC.